This is a list of T cell receptor beta chains from one sample in a study of T cell repertoires in cytomegalovirus infection. MiXCR, run by TCRdb on the reads, gives a single entry per CDR3 protein. Altogether roughly 720,000 distinct CDR3 sequences are present, 35% to 40% being singletons, with the ten largest covering under 3.5%. Sequenced input: PBMCs. These TCRs come from a human donor in good health (CMV status not recorded). Some clones in this sample may be carry-over from other donors' samples. Both conserved end residues are part of each CDR3. The D gene is left open where the match is weak. Clone size is not always given. Where it is, it says once, few, many or a class for expanded clones.

D: TRBD1; size: few; V: TRBV24-1; J: TRBJ2-2; CDR3: CATSERTQGAGELFF; DNA: TGTGCCACCAGTGAGCGCACACAGGGGGCCGGGGAGCTGTTTTTT
D: -; size: -; V: TRBV7-2; J: TRBJ2-7; CDR3: CASSLSQMRVAEQYF; DNA: TGTGCCAGCAGCTTATCTCAGATGAGAGTCGCCGAGCAGTACTTC
D: -; size: -; V: TRBV12-3/TRBV12-4; J: TRBJ1-5; CDR3: CASSLVPGQPQHF; DNA: TGTGCCAGCAGTTTAGTCCCGGGCCAGCCCCAGCATTTT
D: -; size: -; V: TRBV20-1; J: TRBJ1-5; CDR3: CSSRDLTAHNQPQHF; DNA: TGCAGTTCTAGAGATCTTACGGCCCACAATCAGCCCCAGCATTTT
D: -; size: -; V: TRBV11-2; J: TRBJ2-2; CDR3: CASSLHPGDANTGELFF; DNA: TGTGCCAGCAGCTTACATCCGGGTGACGCGAACACCGGGGAGCTGTTTTTT
D: -; size: -; V: TRBV12-3/TRBV12-4; J: TRBJ2-7; CDR3: CASIPDNWGGEQYF; DNA: TGTGCCAGCATTCCGGACAACTGGGGTGGCGAGCAGTACTTC
D: TRBD1; size: few; V: TRBV10-3; J: TRBJ2-7; CDR3: CAIRDRGNRYEQYF; DNA: TGTGCCATCAGGGACAGGGGGAACAGGTACGAGCAGTACTTC
D: -; size: -; V: TRBV12-3/TRBV12-4; J: TRBJ1-2; CDR3: CASTPPRGGYTF; DNA: TGTGCCAGCACCCCCCCCCGGGGAGGCTACACCTTC
D: TRBD1; size: many; V: TRBV7-8; J: TRBJ1-5; CDR3: CASSPLGTGGNQPQHF; DNA: TGTGCCAGCAGCCCTCTCGGGACAGGGGGTAATCAGCCCCAGCATTTT
D: -; size: -; V: TRBV7-2; J: TRBJ1-2; CDR3: CAISLVGSRCYTF; DNA: TGTGCCATCAGCTTAGTAGGGTCACGCTGCTACACCTTC
D: TRBD2; size: -; V: TRBV4-1; J: TRBJ2-1; CDR3: CASGRAGAGDEQFF; DNA: TGCGCCAGCGGTAGAGCGGGGGCCGGGGATGAGCAGTTCTTC
D: -; size: -; V: TRBV5-1; J: TRBJ2-7; CDR3: CASGREQDYEQYF; DNA: TGCGCCAGCGGCCGGGAGCAGGACTACGAGCAGTACTTC
D: -; size: few; V: TRBV6-2/TRBV6-3; J: TRBJ1-5; CDR3: CASVRDGKNQPQHF; DNA: TGTGCCAGCGTCCGGGACGGAAAAAATCAGCCCCAGCATTTT
D: TRBD1; size: -; V: TRBV24-1; J: TRBJ2-3; CDR3: CATGTGGGDTQYF; DNA: TGTGCCACCGGGACAGGCGGCGGGGATACGCAGTATTTT
D: TRBD1; size: -; V: TRBV7-2; J: TRBJ2-3; CDR3: CASSSPGQGRRGGDTQYF; DNA: TGTGCCAGCAGCTCACCGGGACAGGGGAGACGTGGCGGGGATACGCAGTATTTT
D: -; size: -; V: TRBV5-4; J: TRBJ1-2; CDR3: CASSLLGGPSFGYTF; DNA: TGTGCCAGCAGCTTACTCGGGGGTCCCTCCTTCGGCTACACCTTC
D: -; size: few; V: TRBV7-2; J: TRBJ2-7; CDR3: CASSLVFRGSHEQYF; DNA: TGTGCCAGCAGCTTAGTATTCAGGGGAAGCCACGAGCAGTACTTC
D: TRBD1; size: many; V: TRBV7-8; J: TRBJ2-7; CDR3: CASSSNRGRSSYEQYF; DNA: TGTGCCAGCAGCTCTAACAGGGGTCGGAGCTCCTACGAGCAGTACTTC
D: -; size: -; V: TRBV4-1; J: TRBJ1-1; CDR3: CASSQADRPPEAFF; DNA: TGCGCCAGCAGCCAAGCCGACAGACCACCTGAAGCTTTCTTT
D: -; size: -; V: TRBV6-1; J: TRBJ1-2; CDR3: CASSEEMGQNYGYTF; DNA: TGTGCCAGCAGTGAAGAAATGGGGCAGAACTATGGCTACACCTTC
D: -; size: -; V: TRBV12-3/TRBV12-4; J: TRBJ1-2; CDR3: CASSFWEYGYTF; DNA: TGTGCCAGCAGTTTCTGGGAGTATGGCTACACCTTC
D: -; size: -; V: TRBV6-1; J: TRBJ1-1; CDR3: CASSYADSRPAFF; DNA: TGTGCCAGCAGTTACGCAGACTCACGGCCTGCTTTCTTT
D: TRBD2; size: -; V: TRBV7-4; J: TRBJ2-1; CDR3: CASSKGTSGGGSDKQFF; DNA: TGTGCCAGCAGCAAAGGGACTAGCGGGGGAGGGTCCGATAAGCAGTTCTTC
D: -; size: -; V: TRBV4-1; J: TRBJ1-1; CDR3: CASSQEWGTEAFF; DNA: TGCGCCAGCAGCCAAGAGTGGGGAACTGAAGCTTTCTTT
D: -; size: few; V: TRBV6-2/TRBV6-3; J: TRBJ2-1; CDR3: CASRPPSDEQFF; DNA: TGTGCCAGCAGACCTCCCAGCGATGAGCAGTTCTTC
D: TRBD2; size: -; V: TRBV5-1; J: TRBJ2-2; CDR3: CASSTPSGGTGELFF; DNA: TGCGCCAGCAGTACGCCTAGCGGGGGAACCGGGGAGCTGTTTTTT
D: TRBD2; size: many; V: TRBV7-2; J: TRBJ2-7; CDR3: CASSSLSGRPHEQYF; DNA: TGTGCCAGCAGCTCCCTTAGCGGGAGGCCCCACGAGCAGTACTTC
D: TRBD1; size: -; V: TRBV28; J: TRBJ1-6; CDR3: CANSPAFQGVTLHF; DNA: TGTGCCAACAGCCCCGCCTTCCAGGGGGTCACCCTCCACTTT
D: -; size: -; V: TRBV7-2; J: TRBJ2-5; CDR3: CASSLRGASGETQYF; DNA: TGTGCCAGCAGCTTACGGGGGGCGTCCGGGGAGACCCAGTACTTC